This T cell receptor beta chain was identified in a study of blood T cell repertoires in COVID-19. Overall study context: Samples came from the United States, Italy and Spain, spanning acute and convalescent COVID-19.

This clone was observed a few times. Trimming took 1 base from V and 0 from J, leaving 8 bases between them. Germline V gene lookup returns CDR1 KGHSH and CDR2 LQKENI. The CDR3 spans 15 residues. As originally analysed: Estimation of nucleated cell counts relied on the amplification of reference gene primers. Method: immunoSEQ multiplex PCR; TCRdb's copy keeps in-frame clones and lacks some. The DNA gave D and trimming, while V, J and clone size come from that table. The table records tens of thousands of clones, about 86% of them present only once. Seattle's enrolled individuals joined amid active infection and were then monitored longitudinally.

The sequenced sample consisted of peripheral blood. The chain is built from TRBV18 and TRBJ2-3; possible D gene TRBD2, 6 bases. This clonotype was obtained from an elderly man with COVID-19, enrolled during active disease. CDR3 sequence (DNA): TGTGCCAGCTCACCACACGGGGGAAGCACAGATACGCAGTATTTT. It is translated as CASSPHGGSTDTQYF.